Below, 27 T cell receptor beta chains from the same sample are listed, as sequenced in a study of cytomegalovirus exposure and HLA in healthy donors. The PCR used 60 Vbeta and 13 Jbeta primers. Clones were sequenced by immunoSEQ multiplex PCR, and TCRdb holds only the in-frame ones, with some missing. The sample shows some 120,000 clones, around 62% of them seen only once. Input material: PBMCs. These TCRs come from a woman between 40 and 55 years old in good health and CMV-seropositive.

This clone appeared a few times. This rearrangement joins TRBV21-1 to TRBJ1-5. TRBV21-1 is a documented pseudogene. This CDR3 contains 12 residues. In nucleotides, the CDR3 is TGTGCCAGCAATCCGAGCAATCAGCCCCAGCATTTT. Protein sequence: CASNPSNQPQHF.

The chain carries TRBV7-2 and TRBJ2-2, with D maybe TRBD1 (5 bases). With 6 bases removed from V and 0 bases from J, the gap between germline ends came to 20 bases. From germline, CDR1 is SGHTA and CDR2 FQGNSA. The CDR3 is 18 amino acids. The chain's CDR3 is CASSQHADRTSNTGELFF. DNA of the CDR3: TGTGCCAGCAGTCAACACGCCGACAGAACCTCGAACACCGGGGAGCTGTTTTTT.

The rearrangement links TRBV30 to TRBJ1-1; TRBD1 matches 7 bases. The CDR3 covers 16 residues. V trimming: 3 bases; J trimming: 1 base; junction bases outside the gene matches: 11. CDR1 and CDR2 from the germline V gene are GTSNPN and SVGIG (reference sequence). DNA of the CDR3: TGTGCCTGGAGCAACTTCCGGACAGGCGGGAACACTGAAGCTTTCTTT. Encoded protein: CAWSNFRTGGNTEAFF. Full variable domain (outside the CDR3, taken from reference TRBV30 and TRBJ1-1): SQTIHQWPATLVQPVGSPLSLECTVEGTSNPNLYWYRQAAGRGLQLLFYSVGIGQISSEVPQNLSASRPQDRQFILSSKKLLLSDSGFYLCAWSNFRTGGNTEAFFGQGTRLTVV.

This sequence joins TRBV19 and TRBJ1-5, with TRBD1 identical over 12 bases. The CDR3 is 15 residues long. Germline V gene sequence: CDR1 LNHDA, CDR2 SQIVND (reference sequence). V trimming: 6 bases; J trimming: 6 bases; junction bases outside the gene matches: 6. CDR3 in DNA: TGTGCCAGTAGCCCCGGGACAGGGGGCTTTCAGCCCCAGCATTTT. It translates to CASSPGTGGFQPQHF. The full variable domain, its missing parts supplied by reference TRBV19 and TRBJ1-5, is DGGITQSPKYLFRKEGQNVTLSCEQNLNHDAMYWYRQDPGQGLRLIYYSQIVNDFQKGDIAEGYSVSREKKESFPLTVTSAQKNPTAFYLCASSPGTGGFQPQHFGDGTRLSIL.

V is TRBV6-1 and J is TRBJ2-1; D is ambiguous. V dropped 4 bases and J dropped 0 bases, with 7 bases sitting between them. This CDR3 is built from 14 residues. Per the germline V gene, CDR1 is MNHNS and CDR2 is SASEGT. CDR3 sequence: CASSVSSSYNEQFF. CDR3 bases: TGTGCCAGCAGTGTATCGTCCTCCTACAATGAGCAGTTCTTC.

The V and J genes are TRBV25-1 and TRBJ2-1; 9 bases line up with TRBD2. J was trimmed by 6 bases and V by 4 bases; bases with no gene match: 16. CDR3 length: 18 amino acids. Germline CDR1 MGHDK, CDR2 SYGVNS. CDR3 sequence (DNA): TGTGCCAGCAGTGGGGGGAATAGCGGGAGAATTCGTCCCAATGAGCAGTTCTTC. It specifies CASSGGNSGRIRPNEQFF. Full variable domain (missing parts from reference TRBV25-1 and TRBJ2-1): EADIYQTPRYLVIGTGKKITLECSQTMGHDKMYWYQQDPGMELHLIHYSYGVNSTEKGDLSSESTVSRIRTEHFPLTLESARPSHTSQYLCASSGGNSGRIRPNEQFFGPGTRLTVL.

V is TRBV5-1 and J is TRBJ2-1, with a tentative D call TRBD2 (5 bases). Trimming left V 0 bases short and J 0 bases short, with 10 bases between. CDR3 length: 16 residues. CDR1 is SGHRS and CDR2 is YFSETQ in the germline V gene. The CDR3 here is CASSLEVRASYNEQFF. In nucleotides, the CDR3 is TGCGCCAGCAGCTTGGAGGTGAGGGCCTCCTACAATGAGCAGTTCTTC. The variable domain in full, completed from reference TRBV5-1 and TRBJ2-1, reads KAGVTQTPRYLIKTRGQQVTLSCSPISGHRSVSWYQQTPGQGLQFLFEYFSETQRNKGNFPGRFSGRQFSNSRSEMNVSTLELGDSALYLCASSLEVRASYNEQFFGPGTRLTVL.

The V and J genes are TRBV28 and TRBJ1-5, with 9 nucleotides matching TRBD1. The junction had 12 bases not matched to a gene; V was cut back by 4 bases and J by 11 bases. The CDR3 runs 15 residues. Per the germline V gene, CDR1 is MDHEN and CDR2 is SYDVKM. The CDR3 DNA sequence: TGTGCCAGCAGTTCGCCAGGGACAGGGACGGTCTCCCAGCATTTT. This gives the protein CASSSPGTGTVSQHF.

This chain uses TRBV5-5 with TRBJ2-7; the D is unclear. CDR1 and CDR2 (germline): SGHKS, YYEKEE (reference sequence). V was trimmed by 4 bases and J by 3 bases, leaving 8 bases between them. The CDR3 covers 12 residues. CDR3 bases: TGTGCCAGCAGCCCTATCGGCTACGAGCAGTACTTC. This gives the protein CASSPIGYEQYF.

The chain recombines TRBV9 with TRBJ2-3, with 7 bases identical to TRBD2. Germline CDR1 reads SGDLS; CDR2 reads YYNGEE. The CDR3 is 14 residues long. The junction had 6 bases not matched to a gene; V was cut back by 3 bases and J by 5 bases. The CDR3 DNA reads TGTGCCAGCAGCGGAGGGAGGGCCCTAGATACGCAGTATTTT. Translating gives CASSGGRALDTQYF.

Notes on this clone: Other nucleotide sequences from this sample produce the same CDR3. V is TRBV19 and J is TRBJ1-1; D is undetermined. This CDR3 is 13 amino acids long. Germline V gene sequence: CDR1 LNHDA, CDR2 SQIVND (reference sequence). Trimming pared 3 bases from V and 2 bases from J, leaving 7 bases between. The CDR3 reads CASSISVNTEAFF. The CDR3 coding sequence is TGTGCCAGTAGTATCTCGGTCAACACTGAAGCTTTCTTT.

The sample holds a few counts of this clone. The chain links TRBV27 to TRBJ2-1; 12 nucleotides agree with TRBD2. V gave up 5 bases and J gave up 4 bases; unmatched junction bases: 6. Germline values: CDR1 MNHEY, CDR2 SMNVEV (reference sequence). This CDR3 has 16 amino acids. The CDR3: CASSLWTSGAYNEQFF. The CDR3 DNA reads as TGTGCCAGCAGTCTATGGACTAGCGGGGCGTACAATGAGCAGTTCTTC.

The V call is TRBV15, the J call TRBJ2-1, with 10 bases that match TRBD2. V was pared by 3 bases and J by 6 bases, with 2 bases of the junction left unmatched. Germline V gives CDR1 LNHNV, CDR2 YYDKDF (reference sequence). This CDR3 has 14 residues. The CDR3 sequence is CATSRLAGVNEQFF. DNA for the CDR3: TGTGCCACCAGCAGGCTAGCGGGAGTCAATGAGCAGTTCTTC.

The V and J genes are TRBV2 and TRBJ1-5; D unresolved. V was pared by 2 bases and J by 3 bases, with 8 bases between. This CDR3 has 14 residues. Germline-derived CDR1 and CDR2 are SNHLY and FYNNEI. CDR3 residues: CASSESRHNQPQHF. The CDR3 DNA is TGTGCCAGCAGTGAATCCAGGCACAATCAGCCCCAGCATTTT.

The chain recombines TRBV6-1 with TRBJ1-4, with TRBD1 as a possible D gene (5 bases). Germline loops: CDR1 MNHNS, CDR2 SASEGT. The V and J ends lost 1 base and 6 bases respectively, with 12 bases between them. CDR3 length: 15 amino acids. CDR3 in amino acids: CASSEVTVSDEKLFF. Here the CDR3 DNA reads TGTGCCAGCAGTGAAGTGACAGTGTCAGATGAAAAACTGTTTTTT.

This chain connects TRBV4-1 to TRBJ1-1; no clear D gene. Germline CDR1 reads MGHRA; CDR2 reads YSYEKL. The CDR3 consists of 13 residues. Trimming took 0 bases from V and 10 from J, leaving 12 bases between them. The CDR3 here is CASSQEINGVAFF. The CDR3 DNA sequence: TGCGCCAGCAGCCAAGAGATTAATGGAGTAGCTTTCTTT.

The V gene is TRBV28, the J gene TRBJ2-5; 12 bases map to TRBD2. The ends lost 5 bases at V and 3 bases at J; junction bases unmatched: 7. The germline V gene has CDR1 MDHEN and CDR2 SYDVKM. The CDR3 is 16 amino acids. As DNA, the CDR3 is TGTGCCAGCAGTCAGACTAGCGGGGGCGGGAAAGAGACCCAGTACTTC. Its protein is CASSQTSGGGKETQYF.

The rearrangement uses TRBV29-1 and TRBJ1-5; 8 bases map to TRBD1. The V segment lost 8 bases and the J segment 4 bases; nucleotides outside the gene matches: 4. Germline V lookup: CDR1 SQVTM, CDR2 ANQGSEA. The CDR3 length is 12 residues. The CDR3: CSPRTGNQPQHF. CDR3 nucleotides: TGCAGCCCCAGGACAGGGAATCAGCCCCAGCATTTT.

This clone has just one count. The chain uses TRBV19 and TRBJ1-2; D is unresolved. V lost 5 bases, J lost 2 bases, and 15 bases lay in between. The CDR3 sequence is 15 residues long. CDR1 is LNHDA, CDR2 SQIVND, per germline (reference sequence). The CDR3 nucleotides are TGTGCCAGTAGTCCTCAGCCGATACTAAACTATGGCTACACCTTC. It yields the protein CASSPQPILNYGYTF.

The chain is built from TRBV10-3 and TRBJ2-7; tentatively, D is TRBD2 (6 bases). The CDR3 runs 13 residues. The V end lost 6 bases, the J end lost 4 bases, and 13 bases lay between the germline ends. CDR1 and CDR2 (germline): ENHRY, SYGVKD. CDR3 residues: CAIRLEGIYEQYF. The DNA of the CDR3 is TGTGCCATCAGATTGGAGGGGATATACGAGCAGTACTTC.

The chain joins TRBV19 to TRBJ1-1; D not certain. Trimming removed 7 bases from V and 10 bases from J, with 22 bases in between. The germline CDR1 and CDR2 sequences are LNHDA and SQIVND (reference sequence). The CDR3 is 14 residues long. CDR3 nucleotides: TGTGCCAGTATAGCCGGCCAGCGACGGATTGGAGCTTTCTTT. This encodes CASIAGQRRIGAFF.

This clone occurred a few times. The chain employs TRBV9 and TRBJ2-3; D possibly corresponds to TRBD2 (6 bases). This CDR3 spans 18 amino acids. The germline V gene encodes CDR1 SGDLS and CDR2 YYNGEE. Trimming pared 0 bases from V and 0 bases from J, leaving 17 bases between. The CDR3 sequence: CASSVGAGRAPSTDTQYF. The CDR3 bases are TGTGCCAGCAGCGTAGGGGCGGGAAGGGCTCCTAGCACAGATACGCAGTATTTT.

This clone was recorded a few times. The CDR3 DNA reads TGCGCCAGCAGCAAGAGGACTAGCTTCTACAATGAGCAGTTCTTC. Its protein product is CASSKRTSFYNEQFF. The chain couples TRBV4-3 to TRBJ2-1, with TRBD2 identical over 8 bases. This CDR3 spans 15 amino acids. Germline CDR1 is LGHNA and CDR2 is YSLEER. Trimming removed 5 bases from V and 3 bases from J; junction bases left unmatched: 6.

This chain links TRBV4-3 with TRBJ2-1; 7 nucleotides agree with TRBD2. Germline-derived CDR1 and CDR2 are LGHNA and YSLEER. J was trimmed by 10 bases and V by 4 bases; bases with no gene match: 10. This CDR3 is 14 amino acids long. The CDR3 loop reads CASSPSLGGGEQFF. For the CDR3, the DNA is TGCGCCAGCAGCCCCTCCCTGGGGGGAGGGGAGCAGTTCTTC.

This chain connects TRBV7-9 to TRBJ1-1; the match to TRBD1 covers 7 bases. CDR3 length: 17 amino acids. Germline V gene sequence: CDR1 SEHNR, CDR2 FQNEAQ (reference sequence). V lost 1 base to trimming and J lost 0 bases; unmatched junction nucleotides: 8. The CDR3 region has the DNA TGTGCCAGCAGCTTAGGCGACAGGGATAAACTGAACACTGAAGCTTTCTTT. Translation gives CASSLGDRDKLNTEAFF. Full variable domain (outside the CDR3, taken from reference TRBV7-9 and TRBJ1-1): DTGVSQNPRHKITKRGQNVTFRCDPISEHNRLYWYRQTLGQGPEFLTYFQNEAQLEKSRLLSDRFSAERPKGSFSTLEIQRTEQGDSAMYLCASSLGDRDKLNTEAFFGQGTRLTVV.

The chain employs TRBV7-9 and TRBJ1-3, with 7 bases identical to TRBD1. Trimming removed 5 bases from V and 0 bases from J; junction bases left unmatched: 4. This CDR3 is built from 15 residues. Germline assignment: CDR1 SEHNR and CDR2 FQNEAQ (reference sequence). In DNA, the CDR3 is TGTGCCAGCAGCACGACAGGGTTCTCTGGAAACACCATATATTTT. Translation: CASSTTGFSGNTIYF. The full variable domain, with the rest looked up from reference TRBV7-9 and TRBJ1-3, is DTGVSQNPRHKITKRGQNVTFRCDPISEHNRLYWYRQTLGQGPEFLTYFQNEAQLEKSRLLSDRFSAERPKGSFSTLEIQRTEQGDSAMYLCASSTTGFSGNTIYFGEGSWLTVV.

The V call is TRBV27, the J call TRBJ2-5, with TRBD1 matching over 8 bases. This CDR3 contains 15 residues. The V segment lost 2 bases and the J segment 4 bases; nucleotides outside the gene matches: 6. Germline V gives CDR1 MNHEY, CDR2 SMNVEV (reference sequence). This chain's CDR3 is CASSLGTGSGETQYF. The CDR3 nucleotides read TGTGCCAGCAGTTTAGGGACAGGTTCGGGAGAGACCCAGTACTTC.